The text below deals with one TCR beta chain. What it recognizes is unknown. PCR employed 60 Vbeta and 13 Jbeta primers. Clones were read by immunoSEQ multiplex PCR, and TCRdb kept only the in-frame ones, dropping some. The sample lists about 210,000 clones; 70% to 90% were seen once. The sample is drawn from a study of cytomegalovirus exposure and HLA in healthy donors. Points from the study as a whole: The authors reported that TCR beta sequences could predict HLA-A and HLA-B alleles. These predictions were accurate for most subjects in the first cohort. TCR beta V- and J-gene trimming was later associated with a missense DCLRE1C variant. CMV antigen specificity of three CMV-associated chains was confirmed in vitro.

It was healthy bone marrow donors who served as donors. The CDR3 consists of 15 residues. V was clipped by 1 base and J by 6 bases, with 15 bases between them. Per germline, CDR1 MNHEY and CDR2 SMNVEV (reference sequence). The receptor was derived from a girl aged 2 to 10 in good health and CMV-seronegative. V usage is TRBV27 and J usage is TRBJ1-1; D is ambiguous. The sequenced material came from PBMCs. The CDR3 loop is CASSLLSPWGAEAFF. The CDR3 DNA reads TGTGCCAGCAGTTTATTGTCGCCCTGGGGAGCTGAAGCTTTCTTT.